This section outlines one T cell receptor beta chain sequence together with its context. This table comes from immunoSEQ multiplex PCR, and its TCRdb copy is limited to in-frame clones, with some not included. The sample consists of about 36,000 clones, about nine tenths of them appearing once. This specimen comes from a study of T cell changes during pregnancy in multiple sclerosis. Looked up from germline, CDR1 is SGHVS and CDR2 is FNYEAQ. The CDR3 consists of 12 residues. Trimming stripped 5 bases from V and 7 bases from J, with 11 bases between. The receptor was derived from a female donor in good health, enrolled as a control in a pregnancy study. V usage is TRBV7-6 and J usage is TRBJ1-1; a weak D match, TRBD1 (5 bases). The sequencing used CD4+ T cells from peripheral blood mononuclear cells, collected in the second trimester of pregnancy. This chain's CDR3 is CASSTGLNEAFF. DNA of the CDR3: TGTGCCAGCAGCACGGGACTGAATGAAGCTTTCTTT.